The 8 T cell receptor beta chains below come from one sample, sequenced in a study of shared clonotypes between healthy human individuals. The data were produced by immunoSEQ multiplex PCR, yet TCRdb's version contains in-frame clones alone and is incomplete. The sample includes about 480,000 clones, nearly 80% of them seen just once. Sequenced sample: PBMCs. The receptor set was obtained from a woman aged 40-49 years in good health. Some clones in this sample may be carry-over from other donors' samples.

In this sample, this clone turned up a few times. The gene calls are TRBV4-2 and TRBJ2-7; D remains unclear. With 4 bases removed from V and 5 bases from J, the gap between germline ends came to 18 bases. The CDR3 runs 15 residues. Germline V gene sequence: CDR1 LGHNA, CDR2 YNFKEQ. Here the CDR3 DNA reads TGTGCCAGCAGCCCCTACAACACGGCTTCCAACGAGCAGTACTTC. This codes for CASSPYNTASNEQYF.

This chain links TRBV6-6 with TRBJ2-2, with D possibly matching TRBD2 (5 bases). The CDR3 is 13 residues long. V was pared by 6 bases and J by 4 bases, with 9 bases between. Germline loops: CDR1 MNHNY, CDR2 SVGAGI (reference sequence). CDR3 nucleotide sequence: TGTGCCAGCAGATGGACTGGCACCGGGGAGCTGTTTTTT. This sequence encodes CASRWTGTGELFF.

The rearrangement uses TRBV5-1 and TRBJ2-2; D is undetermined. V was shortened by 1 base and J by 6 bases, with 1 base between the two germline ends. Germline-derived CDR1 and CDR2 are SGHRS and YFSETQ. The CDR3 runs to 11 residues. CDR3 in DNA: TGCGCCAGCAGCTTGCCCGGGGAGCTGTTTTTT. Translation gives CASSLPGELFF.

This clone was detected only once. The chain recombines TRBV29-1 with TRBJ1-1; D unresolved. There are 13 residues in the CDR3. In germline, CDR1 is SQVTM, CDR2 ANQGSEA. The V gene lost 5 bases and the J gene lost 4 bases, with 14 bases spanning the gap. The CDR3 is CSVQQTPSTEAFF. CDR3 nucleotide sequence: TGCAGCGTTCAACAGACACCTAGCACTGAAGCTTTCTTT.

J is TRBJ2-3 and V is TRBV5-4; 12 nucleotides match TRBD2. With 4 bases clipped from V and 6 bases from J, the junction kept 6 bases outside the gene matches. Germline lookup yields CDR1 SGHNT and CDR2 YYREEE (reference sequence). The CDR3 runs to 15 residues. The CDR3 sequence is CASSPPSGRVDTQYF. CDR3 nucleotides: TGTGCCAGCAGCCCCCCTAGCGGGAGGGTGGATACGCAGTATTTT. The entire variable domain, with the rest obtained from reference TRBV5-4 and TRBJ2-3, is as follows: ETGVTQSPTHLIKTRGQQVTLRCSSQSGHNTVSWYQQALGQGPQFIFQYYREEENGRGNFPPRFSGLQFPNYSSELNVNALELDDSALYLCASSPPSGRVDTQYFGPGTRLTVL.

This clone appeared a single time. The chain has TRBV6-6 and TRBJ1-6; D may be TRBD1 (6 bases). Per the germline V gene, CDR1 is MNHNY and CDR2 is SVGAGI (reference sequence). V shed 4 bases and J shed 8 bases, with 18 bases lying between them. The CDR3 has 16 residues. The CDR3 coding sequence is TGTGCCAGCAGTTCCGGACTCTCCGGGGGGCATTCACCCCTCCACTTT. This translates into CASSSGLSGGHSPLHF.

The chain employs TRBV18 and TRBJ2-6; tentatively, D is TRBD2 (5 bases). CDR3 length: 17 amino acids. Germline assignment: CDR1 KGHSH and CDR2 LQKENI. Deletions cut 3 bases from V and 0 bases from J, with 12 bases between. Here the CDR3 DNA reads TGTGCCAGCTCACCCGGACTCCCCTCCTCTGGGGCCAACGTCCTGACTTTC. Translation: CASSPGLPSSGANVLTF.

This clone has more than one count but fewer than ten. The CDR3 loop is CASGGAASGRWYEQFF. Here the CDR3 DNA reads TGTGCCAGCGGTGGTGCGGCTAGCGGGAGGTGGTATGAGCAGTTCTTC. This chain links TRBV6-1 with TRBJ2-1; 11 bases are a match to TRBD2. Germline V gives CDR1 MNHNS, CDR2 SASEGT. CDR3 length: 16 residues. With 8 bases clipped from V and 8 bases from J, the junction kept 14 bases outside the gene matches.